This record concerns one TCR beta chain sequence. This entry comes from a study of blood T cell repertoires in COVID-19. Study details: The analysed material was cDNA or gDNA that came from T cells, B-cell-depleted T cells, or PBMCs.

How the authors handled the data: Amplification of reference gene primers was used by the study to estimate nucleated cell counts. The method was immunoSEQ multiplex PCR; TCRdb's version includes in-frame clones alone and lacks a portion of them. For V, J and clone size, that table is used; D and trimming come from the DNA. Of over 25,000 clones listed, more than 80% were seen once; the top ten hold around 7%. Germline V gene lookup returns CDR1 SNHLY and CDR2 FYNNEI. Unmatched junction bases numbered 9, after V lost 1 base and J lost 5 bases. There are 16 residues in the CDR3. The chain uses TRBV2 and TRBJ2-5; 8 nucleotides line up with TRBD2. This clonotype was sampled from a human donor in a cohort sampled during active COVID-19. Sample: peripheral blood. CDR3 DNA sequence: TGTGCCAGCAGTGAAGTAGCTAGCGGGTCTGGGGAGACCCAGTACTTC. It translates to CASSEVASGSGETQYF.